The rows below give T cell receptor beta chains drawn from one sample of a study of control samples from healthy donors and cancer patients. Assay used: immunoSEQ multiplex PCR; TCRdb lists only in-frame clones, some missing. The sample yields approximately 150,000 clones, just over 85% seen once. Sequencing input: blood. The receptors were sampled from a man aged 18 to 35 in good health. CDR3s include the opening cysteine and the closing phenylalanine or tryptophan. The D gene is left open where the match is weak. Size is stated for part of the rows, as once, few or many counts, or as a class when the clone is expanded.

TRBJ2-7,.,TRBV28,.,CASRKIQVSYEQYF,TGTGCCAGCAGAAAGATACAGGTCTCCTACGAGCAGTACTTC
TRBJ2-7,TRBD2,TRBV11-2,once,CASSPGTSGGHEQYF,TGTGCCAGCAGCCCAGGGACTAGCGGGGGCCACGAGCAGTACTTC
TRBJ1-2,TRBD1,TRBV7-9,.,CASSFPQGDGYTF,TGTGCCAGCAGCTTTCCCCAGGGGGACGGCTACACCTTC
TRBJ2-3,TRBD2,TRBV5-6,.,CASSLGSGSTDTQYF,TGTGCCAGCAGCTTGGGTAGCGGGAGCACAGATACGCAGTATTTT
TRBJ2-7,TRBD1,TRBV28,.,CASSPPLLTGTANEQYF,TGTGCCAGCAGTCCCCCCCTCCTGACAGGGACGGCGAACGAGCAGTACTTC
TRBJ2-5,TRBD2,TRBV6-2/TRBV6-3,.,CASNPLGGGSAQYF,TGTGCCAGCAACCCCCTGGGCGGGGGTTCGGCCCAGTACTTC
TRBJ2-7,.,TRBV21-1,once,CASSKYRFGISSYEQYF,TGTGCCAGCAGCAAATATAGGTTTGGAATTAGCTCCTACGAGCAGTACTTC
TRBJ2-5,.,TRBV30,.,CAWSTGQGGQETQYF,TGTGCCTGGAGTACTGGGCAGGGGGGCCAAGAGACCCAGTACTTC
TRBJ2-2,TRBD2,TRBV12-5,.,CASGDILGGGSGELFF,TGTGCTAGTGGTGACATATTAGGCGGGGGGTCCGGGGAGCTGTTTTTT
TRBJ1-6,TRBD1,TRBV19,.,CASGQASYNSPLHF,TGTGCCAGCGGACAGGCATCCTATAATTCACCCCTCCACTTT
TRBJ2-1,.,TRBV6-5,.,CASSYGAPTYNEQFF,TGTGCCAGCAGTTACGGAGCTCCTACCTACAATGAGCAGTTCTTC
TRBJ2-7,.,TRBV20-1,.,CSASWAGGYEQYF,TGCAGTGCTAGTTGGGCAGGGGGGTACGAGCAGTACTTC
TRBJ1-5,.,TRBV2,few,CASSEAGVALSDGNQPQHF,TGTGCCAGCAGTGAAGCAGGGGTCGCCCTCTCGGACGGCAATCAGCCCCAGCATTTT
TRBJ1-3,.,TRBV19,.,CASTPSDSRSGNTIYF,TGTGCCAGTACCCCATCGGACAGTAGGTCTGGAAACACCATATATTTT
TRBJ1-2,.,TRBV16,.,CASSPSGANYGYTF,TGTGCCAGCAGCCCCTCCGGCGCTAACTATGGCTACACCTTC
TRBJ2-7,.,TRBV30,.,CAWSVHEAQYF,TGTGCCTGGAGTGTACACGAGGCGCAGTACTTC
TRBJ1-5,.,TRBV21-1,.,CASSKAEGGMNQPQHF,TGTGCCAGCAGCAAAGCTGAGGGGGGAATGAATCAGCCCCAGCATTTT
TRBJ2-7,TRBD1,TRBV5-1,once,CASSLAPRQGLYEQYF,TGCGCCAGCAGCTTGGCCCCCCGACAGGGCCTATACGAGCAGTACTTC
TRBJ2-7,TRBD1,TRBV19,.,CASSTGTAYYEQYF,TGTGCCAGTAGTACGGGGACAGCTTACTACGAGCAGTACTTC
TRBJ2-1,.,TRBV6-6,.,CASSSGLGYNEQFF,TGTGCCAGCAGCTCAGGTCTTGGCTACAATGAGCAGTTCTTC
TRBJ2-3,.,TRBV19,.,CASRQSGDTQYF,TGTGCCAGTCGTCAATCAGGAGATACGCAGTATTTT
TRBJ2-3,.,TRBV30,.,CAWSPGVDTQYF,TGTGCCTGGAGTCCCGGAGTTGATACGCAGTATTTT
TRBJ2-7,TRBD1,TRBV6-2/TRBV6-3,.,CASSSDRGPSYEQYF,TGTGCCAGCAGTTCCGACAGGGGGCCCTCCTACGAGCAGTACTTC
TRBJ2-3,.,TRBV3-1/TRBV3-2,.,CASRSPPSGTPLSDTQYF,TGTGCCAGCAGATCCCCCCCCTCCGGGACTCCCCTATCGGATACGCAGTATTTT
TRBJ1-2,.,TRBV28,.,CASSRGDLGSYGYTF,TGTGCCAGCAGTCGGGGGGACTTAGGCTCCTATGGCTACACCTTC
TRBJ1-2,.,TRBV2,.,CASSDEALRYGYTF,TGTGCCAGCAGTGACGAGGCGCTGCGGTATGGCTACACCTTC
TRBJ1-5,.,TRBV4-2,once,CASSQDTEGGQPQHF,TGTGCCAGCAGCCAAGATACGGAGGGCGGTCAGCCCCAGCATTTT
TRBJ1-1,TRBD1,TRBV4-1,.,CASSQEGGQNRDRGTEAFF,TGCGCCAGCAGCCAAGAGGGGGGGCAAAACCGGGACAGGGGAACTGAAGCTTTCTTT
TRBJ2-2,.,TRBV15,.,CATSREQLNTGELFF,TGTGCCACCAGCAGAGAACAGCTGAACACCGGGGAGCTGTTTTTT
TRBJ1-6,.,TRBV27,.,CASRTLGQHSPLHF,TGTGCCAGCAGAACCCTGGGCCAACATTCACCCCTCCACTTT
TRBJ2-3,.,TRBV19,.,CASSRQVFDTQYF,TGTGCCAGTAGTCGACAGGTTTTTGATACGCAGTATTTT
TRBJ1-6,.,TRBV28,.,CASSGGTYNSPLHF,TGTGCCAGCAGCGGAGGGACCTATAATTCACCCCTCCACTTT
TRBJ2-5,TRBD1,TRBV24-1,once,CATSDSGDRQETQYF,TGTGCCACCAGTGATAGTGGGGACAGACAAGAGACCCAGTACTTC
TRBJ2-2,.,TRBV19,.,CASSISGTGELFF,TGTGCCAGTAGTATAAGTGGGACCGGGGAGCTGTTTTTT
TRBJ1-3,.,TRBV6-2/TRBV6-3,.,CASSYGSSGNTIYF,TGTGCCAGCAGTTACGGCAGCTCTGGAAACACCATATATTTT
TRBJ1-2,.,TRBV6-1,.,CASSEDLVQGYTF,TGTGCCAGCAGTGAAGATTTGGTGCAGGGCTACACCTTC
TRBJ2-5,TRBD1,TRBV5-1,.,CASSLGSDRGLETQYF,TGCGCCAGCAGCTTGGGTTCGGACAGGGGGCTAGAGACCCAGTACTTC
TRBJ1-1,.,TRBV7-2,.,CASSLARETEAFF,TGTGCCAGCAGCTTAGCAAGAGAGACTGAAGCTTTCTTT
TRBJ1-1,.,TRBV30,.,CAWSENSEAFF,TGTGCCTGGAGTGAAAATTCTGAAGCTTTCTTT
TRBJ1-2,TRBD1,TRBV5-1,.,CASSPGTGDYTTF,TGCGCCAGCAGCCCTGGGACAGGGGATTATACCACCTTC
TRBJ1-2,.,TRBV13,.,CASRGYVHDGYTF,TGTGCCAGCAGGGGTTATGTTCATGATGGCTACACCTTC
TRBJ1-5,TRBD1,TRBV6-1,.,CASSEETGGSQPQHF,TGTGCCAGCAGTGAAGAGACAGGGGGCAGCCAGCCCCAGCATTTT
TRBJ1-2,TRBD1,TRBV7-2,.,CASSSGMGQSVTYGYTF,TGTGCCAGCAGCTCGGGGATGGGACAGTCTGTCACCTATGGCTACACCTTC
TRBJ2-7,TRBD1,TRBV29-1,.,CSSSQGVGYEQYF,TGCAGCTCTTCGCAGGGGGTAGGCTACGAGCAGTACTTC
TRBJ1-2,.,TRBV4-3,few,CASSTRGGVNGYTF,TGCGCCAGCAGCACCAGGGGTGGGGTAAATGGCTACACCTTC
TRBJ1-1,.,TRBV19,.,CASRPLEGGADLAFF,TGTGCCAGTAGGCCGCTGGAGGGGGGCGCAGATTTGGCTTTCTTT
TRBJ2-1,TRBD1,TRBV9,.,CASSVGGQGRGEQFF,TGTGCCAGCAGCGTAGGGGGACAGGGGCGGGGTGAGCAGTTCTTC
TRBJ2-1,.,TRBV3-1/TRBV3-2,few,CASSQGRNNEQFF,TGTGCCAGCAGCCAAGGCAGAAACAATGAGCAGTTCTTC
TRBJ1-6,TRBD1,TRBV30,.,CAWRWDRNSPLHF,TGTGCCTGGAGGTGGGACAGAAATTCACCCCTCCACTTT
TRBJ2-1,TRBD2,TRBV5-1,.,CASSQTGLAGGLFGNEQFF,TGCGCCAGCAGCCAAACCGGACTAGCGGGGGGGCTTTTCGGCAATGAGCAGTTCTTC